Each of the 27 T cell receptor beta chains below was sequenced from the same sample in a study of T cell responses to AZD1222 COVID-19 vaccine. The data were produced by immunoSEQ multiplex PCR, yet TCRdb's version contains in-frame clones alone and is incomplete. The data contain tens of thousands of clones, around nine tenths of them singletons. The material sequenced was peripheral blood, taken on day 0 of AZD1222 vaccination. The receptors originated from an adult in good health.

This clone came up a few times. V gene TRBV18 combines with J gene TRBJ1-5, with D possibly matching TRBD1 (6 bases). From germline, CDR1 is KGHSH and CDR2 LQKENI. The CDR3 extends over 18 amino acids. V was trimmed by 4 bases and J by 3 bases, leaving 22 bases between them. CDR3 bases: TGTGCCAGCTCACAGATACAGGGCCCCCTCGGCTACAATCAGCCCCAGCATTTT. This encodes CASSQIQGPLGYNQPQHF.

V usage is TRBV3-1 (or the pseudogene TRBV3-2) and J usage is TRBJ1-1; D is perhaps TRBD1 (5 bases). CDR1 LGHDT and CDR2 YNNKEL come from the germline V gene (reference sequence). CDR3 length: 14 residues. The V end was cut by 4 bases, the J end by 4 bases, with 13 bases between. The CDR3 DNA is TGTGCCAGCAGCCCTAGCAGGAGGGGCACTGAAGCTTTCTTT. It codes for CASSPSRRGTEAFF.

This rearrangement joins TRBV7-2 to TRBJ1-1, with D possibly TRBD1 on 5 matching bases. This CDR3 comprises 15 residues. Germline V gene data show CDR1 as SGHTA and CDR2 as FQGNSA. V dropped 0 bases and J dropped 0 bases, with 8 bases sitting between them. The CDR3 protein is CASSLAETVNTEAFF. For the CDR3, the DNA is TGTGCCAGCAGCTTAGCCGAGACAGTGAACACTGAAGCTTTCTTT.

This chain joins TRBV6-2 or TRBV6-3 and TRBJ2-5; TRBD1 or TRBD2 may be the D gene (5 bases each). The CDR3 runs to 15 residues. V lost 4 bases, J lost 2 bases, and 14 bases lay in between. The germline CDR1 and CDR2 sequences are MNHEY and SVGEGT. Here the CDR3 reads CASSWGRFVQETQYF. The CDR3 nucleotides read TGTGCCAGCAGTTGGGGACGGTTTGTTCAAGAGACCCAGTACTTC.

The gene calls are TRBV2 and TRBJ1-2; possible D gene TRBD1, 6 bases. V was shortened by 5 bases and J by 0 bases, with 13 bases between the two germline ends. The germline CDR1 and CDR2 sequences are SNHLY and FYNNEI. The CDR3 covers 15 residues. This chain's CDR3 is CASSPQGNPNYGYTF. CDR3 sequence (DNA): TGTGCCAGCAGTCCGCAGGGGAACCCTAACTATGGCTACACCTTC.

A single count supports this clone. The rearrangement uses TRBV5-6 and TRBJ1-5; 8 bases agree with TRBD1. This CDR3 is built from 17 residues. Germline CDR1 and CDR2: SGHDT and YYEEEE. Unmatched junction bases numbered 14, after V lost 3 bases and J lost 6 bases. The CDR3 DNA reads as TGTGCCAGCAGCTCCGGGACAGGCAGGATGGGATTTCAGCCCCAGCATTTT. Residues: CASSSGTGRMGFQPQHF.

The table lists this clone with a few counts. The rearrangement joins TRBV25-1 to TRBJ1-2; D not resolved. Germline CDR1 reads MGHDK; CDR2 reads SYGVNS. V was trimmed by 1 base and J by 2 bases, leaving 5 bases between them. The CDR3 has 13 residues. For the CDR3, the DNA is TGTGCCAGCAGTGAATCTGGAAACTATGGCTACACCTTC. Translation gives CASSESGNYGYTF.

J is TRBJ1-5 and V is TRBV6-2 or TRBV6-3; the D gene is possibly TRBD1 (5 bases). The CDR3 contains 16 residues. The V end was cut by 3 bases, the J end by 0 bases, with 12 bases between. The V gene's germline CDR1 is MNHEY and CDR2 SVGEGT. The CDR3 region is CASSYFGTASNQPQHF. CDR3 bases: TGTGCCAGCAGTTATTTCGGGACGGCTAGCAATCAGCCCCAGCATTTT.

J is TRBJ2-2 and V is TRBV7-9; maybe TRBD1 (6 bases). Germline lookup yields CDR1 SEHNR and CDR2 FQNEAQ (reference sequence). This CDR3 region has 13 residues. V was clipped by 5 bases and J by 6 bases, with 10 bases between them. The DNA for the CDR3 is TGTGCCAGCAGCCCTGACAGGCCCGGGGAGCTGTTTTTT. Its protein product is CASSPDRPGELFF.

The V and J genes are TRBV11-2 and TRBJ2-7; no firm D call. Germline V CDR1 and CDR2: SGHAT, FQNNGV. The length of the CDR3 is 12 residues. The germline V and J ends were trimmed by 8 bases and 2 bases, with 10 bases remaining between them. CDR3 amino acids: CASGQQTYEQYF. CDR3 nucleotide sequence: TGTGCCAGCGGGCAGCAGACCTACGAGCAGTACTTC.

This chain uses TRBV7-8 with TRBJ1-2; the match to TRBD1 covers 7 bases. This CDR3 has 13 amino acids. CDR1 SGHVS and CDR2 FQNEAQ come from the germline V gene. Unmatched junction bases numbered 3, after V lost 3 bases and J lost 5 bases. DNA of the CDR3: TGTGCCAGCAGCTTCCAGGGGGAGTATGGCTACACCTTC. Its protein is CASSFQGEYGYTF.

The genes are TRBV3-1 (or the pseudogene TRBV3-2) and TRBJ1-5; 7 nucleotides match TRBD1. Unmatched junction bases numbered 2, after V lost 8 bases and J lost 1 base. This CDR3 is 13 amino acids long. CDR1 and CDR2 (germline): LGHDT, YNNKEL (reference sequence). CDR3 bases: TGTGCCAGCGCACAGGGGAGCAATCAGCCCCAGCATTTT. Protein product: CASAQGSNQPQHF.

V is TRBV15 and J is TRBJ2-7; D may be TRBD1 (6 bases). V was pared by 5 bases and J by 6 bases, with 17 bases between. The CDR3 extends over 14 amino acids. Germline V gene lookup returns CDR1 LNHNV and CDR2 YYDKDF (reference sequence). CDR3 nucleotides: TGTGCCACCAGCCGGCCAGGGGATTCAGGCGAGCAGTACTTC. This sequence encodes CATSRPGDSGEQYF.

V is TRBV3-1 (or the pseudogene TRBV3-2) and J is TRBJ1-2; D is unclear. The CDR3 contains 12 residues. The germline V and J ends were trimmed by 3 bases and 8 bases, with 10 bases remaining between them. Germline-derived CDR1 and CDR2 are LGHDT and YNNKEL (reference sequence). This CDR3 reads CASSQGSRGYTF. The DNA of the CDR3 is TGTGCCAGCAGCCAGGGAAGCAGGGGCTACACCTTC.

The gene calls are TRBV19 and TRBJ1-1; a weak D match, TRBD1 (5 bases). Germline CDR1 and CDR2: LNHDA and SQIVND (reference sequence). CDR3 length equals 15 residues. V was trimmed by 5 bases and J by 1 base, leaving 14 bases between them. The CDR3 DNA reads TGTGCCAGTAGTTTCTACTCCGGACAGAACACTGAAGCTTTCTTT. Its protein is CASSFYSGQNTEAFF.

A single count supports this clone. Different DNA sequences within this sample yield the same CDR3. The chain recombines TRBV3-1 (or the pseudogene TRBV3-2) with TRBJ2-7; D is uncertain. Germline loops: CDR1 LGHDT, CDR2 YNNKEL (reference sequence). Trimming took off 1 base at V and 4 bases at J, with 5 bases between the two ends. The CDR3 length is 12 residues. The CDR3 is CASSQGGYEQYF. The CDR3 nucleotides are TGTGCCAGCAGCCAAGGGGGATACGAGCAGTACTTC.

The chain has TRBV30 and TRBJ2-5; TRBD2 might be the D (5 bases). Trimming removed 6 bases from V and 5 bases from J, with 19 bases in between. The length of the CDR3 is 14 residues. Germline assignment: CDR1 GTSNPN and CDR2 SVGIG (reference sequence). The CDR3 nucleotides read TGTGCCTGCCATTTAAGCGGCCCTGGGGAGACCCAGTACTTC. Translated, it gives CACHLSGPGETQYF.

V usage is TRBV6-5 and J usage is TRBJ2-1; D call uncertain. Trimming took off 6 bases at V and 7 bases at J, with 16 bases between the two ends. CDR1 is MNHEY, CDR2 SVGAGI, per germline. The CDR3 covers 14 residues. The CDR3 sequence is CASSLDEVRNEQFF. The CDR3 bases are TGTGCCAGCAGCCTGGACGAGGTGAGGAATGAGCAGTTCTTC.

This clone was observed once. This chain uses TRBV27 with TRBJ1-5, with TRBD1 as a possible D gene (6 bases). This CDR3 is built from 14 residues. V shed 6 bases and J shed 0 bases, with 9 bases lying between them. From germline, CDR1 is MNHEY and CDR2 SMNVEV (reference sequence). CDR3 sequence: CASRQGSSNQPQHF. The CDR3 DNA sequence: TGTGCCAGCAGGCAGGGGTCTAGCAATCAGCCCCAGCATTTT.

This chain joins TRBV7-7 and TRBJ2-7; 7 nucleotides align to TRBD1. The J segment lost 5 bases and the V segment lost 5 bases, leaving 6 bases of the junction unmatched. The germline gives CDR1 SSHAT, CDR2 FNYEAQ (reference sequence). This CDR3 contains 13 residues. This CDR3 is CASSPNRGDEQYF. The DNA of the CDR3 is TGTGCCAGCAGCCCAAACAGGGGAGACGAGCAGTACTTC.

J is TRBJ2-1 and V is TRBV15, with 7 bases that match TRBD2. V gave up 5 bases and J gave up 6 bases; unmatched junction bases: 7. Germline V CDR1 and CDR2: LNHNV, YYDKDF (reference sequence). The CDR3 covers 14 residues. The CDR3 protein is CATSLTTSVNEQFF. CDR3 DNA: TGTGCCACCAGCCTTACAACTAGCGTCAATGAGCAGTTCTTC.

This rearrangement joins TRBV3-1 (or the pseudogene TRBV3-2) to TRBJ1-4; D uncertain. The CDR3 has 12 residues. Germline CDR1 LGHDT, CDR2 YNNKEL (reference sequence). The germline V and J ends were trimmed by 9 bases and 4 bases, with 9 bases remaining between them. DNA for the CDR3: TGTGCCAGTTCACAGCATAATGAAAAACTGTTTTTT. It yields the protein CASSQHNEKLFF.

The rearrangement links TRBV18 to TRBJ1-1; TRBD1 matches 7 bases. The V and J ends lost 8 bases and 3 bases, in that order; junction bases with no gene match: 12. The CDR3 extends over 15 amino acids. Per germline, CDR1 KGHSH and CDR2 LQKENI. This chain's CDR3 is CASTRQGGPDTEAFF. The CDR3 DNA reads TGTGCCAGCACACGACAGGGAGGTCCGGACACTGAAGCTTTCTTT.

The chain carries TRBV30 and TRBJ1-3; D might be TRBD1 (5 bases). Germline V gives CDR1 GTSNPN, CDR2 SVGIG (reference sequence). V lost 2 bases and J 7 bases, leaving 12 bases between the germline ends. This CDR3 has 13 residues. DNA of the CDR3: TGTGCCTGGAGTTTAGCAGGGACTAACACCATATATTTT. This codes for CAWSLAGTNTIYF. Full variable domain (rest looked up from reference TRBV30 and TRBJ1-3): SQTIHQWPATLVQPVGSPLSLECTVEGTSNPNLYWYRQAAGRGLQLLFYSVGIGQISSEVPQNLSASRPQDRQFILSSKKLLLSDSGFYLCAWSLAGTNTIYFGEGSWLTVV.

The rearrangement links TRBV7-9 to TRBJ2-2; tentative D call: TRBD2 (6 bases). Germline V gene lookup returns CDR1 SEHNR and CDR2 FQNEAQ (reference sequence). The CDR3 runs to 16 residues. V was cut by 10 bases and J by 7 bases, with 25 bases left in between. The CDR3 coding sequence is TGTGCCACCAGGAGGGGCGCCGGGACTGAGGGCGGGGAGCTGTTTTTT. Encoded protein: CATRRGAGTEGGELFF.

This clone was picked up a small number of times. V gene TRBV7-6 combines with J gene TRBJ2-2; D tentatively reads TRBD1 or TRBD2 (5 bases each). V was pared by 1 base and J by 1 base, with 10 bases between. Germline V CDR1 and CDR2: SGHVS, FNYEAQ. The CDR3 sequence is 16 residues long. CDR3 protein: CASSLDWGMNTGELFF. CDR3 sequence (DNA): TGTGCCAGCAGCTTAGATTGGGGGATGAACACCGGGGAGCTGTTTTTT. Using reference TRBV7-6 and TRBJ2-2 for the parts outside the CDR3, the full variable domain is GAGVSQSPRYKVTKRGQDVALRCDPISGHVSLYWYRQALGQGPEFLTYFNYEAQQDKSGLPNDRFSAERPEGSISTLTIQRTEQRDSAMYRCASSLDWGMNTGELFFGEGSRLTVL.

V usage is TRBV14 and J usage is TRBJ2-2; D remains unclear. Trimming removed 4 bases from V and 1 base from J, with 10 bases in between. There are 15 residues in the CDR3. Germline V gives CDR1 SGHDN, CDR2 FVKESK. The CDR3: CASSPHRMNTGELFF. CDR3 sequence (DNA): TGTGCCAGCAGCCCGCATCGAATGAACACCGGGGAGCTGTTTTTT.